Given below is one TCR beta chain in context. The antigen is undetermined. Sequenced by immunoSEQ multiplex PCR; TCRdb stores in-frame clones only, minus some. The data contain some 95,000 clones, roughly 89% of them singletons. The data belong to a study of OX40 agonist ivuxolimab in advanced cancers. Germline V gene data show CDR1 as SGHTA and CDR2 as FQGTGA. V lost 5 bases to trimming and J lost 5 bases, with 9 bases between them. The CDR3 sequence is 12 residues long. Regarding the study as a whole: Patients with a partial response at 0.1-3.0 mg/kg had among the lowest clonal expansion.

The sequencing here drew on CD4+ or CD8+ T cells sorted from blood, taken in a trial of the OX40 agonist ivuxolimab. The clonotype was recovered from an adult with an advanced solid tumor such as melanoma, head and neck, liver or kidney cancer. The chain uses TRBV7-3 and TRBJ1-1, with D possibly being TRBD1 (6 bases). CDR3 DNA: TGTGCCAGCAGCCGAGGGGGGACTGAAGCTTTCTTT. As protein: CASSRGGTEAFF.